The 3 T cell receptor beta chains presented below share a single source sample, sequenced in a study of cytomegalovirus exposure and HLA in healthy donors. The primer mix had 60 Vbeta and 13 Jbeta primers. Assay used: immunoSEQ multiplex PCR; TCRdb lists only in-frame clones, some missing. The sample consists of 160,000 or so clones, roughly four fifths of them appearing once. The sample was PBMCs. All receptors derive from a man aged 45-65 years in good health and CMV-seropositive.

CDR3 sequence reads: CASSSGQAPYEQYF. DNA of the CDR3: TGTGCCAGCAGTTCGGGACAGGCCCCCTACGAGCAGTACTTC. The V gene is TRBV28, the J gene TRBJ2-7, with 8 bases lining up with TRBD1. The CDR3 is 14 residues long. The trim removed 4 bases at V and 2 bases at J, leaving 4 bases unmatched. Germline-derived CDR1 and CDR2 are MDHEN and SYDVKM. Full variable domain (remainder filled in from reference TRBV28 and TRBJ2-7): DVKVTQSSRYLVKRTGEKVFLECVQDMDHENMFWYRQDPGLGLRLIYFSYDVKMKEKGDIPEGYSVSREKKERFSLILESASTNQTSMYLCASSSGQAPYEQYFGPGTRLTVT.

For the CDR3, the DNA is TGTGCCAGCAGCGTAAACCAACTAGCGGGAGACACCGGGGAGCTGTTTTTT. This sequence encodes CASSVNQLAGDTGELFF. The rearrangement uses TRBV9 and TRBJ2-2; TRBD2 aligns across 11 bases. Trimming removed 1 base from V and 3 bases from J; junction bases left unmatched: 5. CDR1 is SGDLS and CDR2 is YYNGEE in the germline V gene. This CDR3 is built from 17 residues.

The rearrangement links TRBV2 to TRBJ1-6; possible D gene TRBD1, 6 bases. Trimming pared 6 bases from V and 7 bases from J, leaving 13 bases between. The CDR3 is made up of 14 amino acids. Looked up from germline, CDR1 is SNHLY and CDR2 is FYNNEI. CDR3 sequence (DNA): TGTGCCAGCAGGGCAGACAGGCTAAATTCACCCCTCCACTTT. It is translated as CASRADRLNSPLHF.